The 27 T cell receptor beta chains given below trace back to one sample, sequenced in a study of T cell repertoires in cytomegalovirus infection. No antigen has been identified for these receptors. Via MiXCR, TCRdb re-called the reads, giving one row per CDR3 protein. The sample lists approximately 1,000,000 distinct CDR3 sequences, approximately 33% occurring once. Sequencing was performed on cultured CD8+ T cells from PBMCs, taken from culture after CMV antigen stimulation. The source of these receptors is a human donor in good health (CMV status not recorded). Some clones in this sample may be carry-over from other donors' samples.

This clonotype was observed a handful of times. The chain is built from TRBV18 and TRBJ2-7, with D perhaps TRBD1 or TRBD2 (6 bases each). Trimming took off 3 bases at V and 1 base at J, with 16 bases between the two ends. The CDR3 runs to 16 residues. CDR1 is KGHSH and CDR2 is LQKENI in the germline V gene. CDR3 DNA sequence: TGTGCCAGCTCACCCCGGGGAAGGGGGGAATCCTACGAGCAGTACGTC. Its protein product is CASSPRGRGESYEQYV.

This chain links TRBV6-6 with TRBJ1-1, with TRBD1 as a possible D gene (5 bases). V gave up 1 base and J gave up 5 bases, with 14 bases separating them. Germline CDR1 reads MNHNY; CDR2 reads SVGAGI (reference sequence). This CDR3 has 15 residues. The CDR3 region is CASSYYQGTGTEAFF. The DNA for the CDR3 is TGTGCCAGCAGTTACTACCAAGGGACGGGGACTGAAGCTTTCTTT.

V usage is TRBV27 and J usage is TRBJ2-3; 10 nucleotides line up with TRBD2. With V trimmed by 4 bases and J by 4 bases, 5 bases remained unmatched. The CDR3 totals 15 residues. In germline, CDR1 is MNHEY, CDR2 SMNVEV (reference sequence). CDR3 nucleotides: TGTGCCAGCAGTTCAGCGGGGGGGCGTCCAGATACGCAGTATTTT. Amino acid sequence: CASSSAGGRPDTQYF.

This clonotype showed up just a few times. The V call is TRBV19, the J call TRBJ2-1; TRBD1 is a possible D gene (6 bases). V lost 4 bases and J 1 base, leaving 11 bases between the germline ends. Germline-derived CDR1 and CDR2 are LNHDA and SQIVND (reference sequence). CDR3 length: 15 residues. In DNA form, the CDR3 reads TGTGCCAGTAGTAGTTGGGACACATCCTACAATGAGCAGTTCTTC. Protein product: CASSSWDTSYNEQFF.

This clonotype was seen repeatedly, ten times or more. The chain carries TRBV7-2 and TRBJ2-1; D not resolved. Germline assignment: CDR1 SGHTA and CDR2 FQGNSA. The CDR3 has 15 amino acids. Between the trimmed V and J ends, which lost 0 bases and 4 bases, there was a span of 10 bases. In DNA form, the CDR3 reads TGTGCCAGCAGCTTAGCCGGCGCCTTATACAATGAGCAGTTCTTC. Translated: CASSLAGALYNEQFF.

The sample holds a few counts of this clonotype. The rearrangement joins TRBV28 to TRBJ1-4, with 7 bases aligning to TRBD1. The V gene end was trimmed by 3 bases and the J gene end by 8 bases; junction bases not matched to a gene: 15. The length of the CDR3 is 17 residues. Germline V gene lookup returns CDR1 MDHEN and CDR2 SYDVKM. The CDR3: CASSLLLVGGAGEKLFF. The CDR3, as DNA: TGTGCCAGCAGTTTGCTCCTAGTAGGGGGCGCGGGGGAAAAACTGTTTTTT.

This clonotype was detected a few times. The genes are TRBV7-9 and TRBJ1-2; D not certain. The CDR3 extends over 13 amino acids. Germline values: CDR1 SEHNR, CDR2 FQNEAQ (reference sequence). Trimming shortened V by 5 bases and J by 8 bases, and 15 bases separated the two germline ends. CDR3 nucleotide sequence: TGTGCCAGCAGCAAAAGTGTCTCAGAGGGCTACACCTTC. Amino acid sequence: CASSKSVSEGYTF.

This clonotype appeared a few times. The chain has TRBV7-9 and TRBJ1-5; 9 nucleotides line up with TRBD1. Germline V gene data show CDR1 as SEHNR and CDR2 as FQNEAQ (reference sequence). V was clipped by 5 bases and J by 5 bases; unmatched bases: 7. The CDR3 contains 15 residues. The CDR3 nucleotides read TGTGCCAGCAGCCCCCCAGGGACAGGGCATCAGCCCCAGCATTTT. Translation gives CASSPPGTGHQPQHF.

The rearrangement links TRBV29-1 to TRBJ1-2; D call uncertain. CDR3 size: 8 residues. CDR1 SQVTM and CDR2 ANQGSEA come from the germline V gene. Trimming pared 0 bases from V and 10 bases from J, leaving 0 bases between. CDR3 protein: CSVEDYTF. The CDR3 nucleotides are TGCAGCGTTGAAGACTACACCTTC.

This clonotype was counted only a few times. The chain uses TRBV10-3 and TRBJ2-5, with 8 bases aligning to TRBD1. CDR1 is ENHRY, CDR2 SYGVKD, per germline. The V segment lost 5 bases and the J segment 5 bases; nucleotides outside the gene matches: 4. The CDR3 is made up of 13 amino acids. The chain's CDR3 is CAISRDRGETQYF. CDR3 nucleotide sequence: TGTGCCATCAGTCGTGACAGGGGTGAGACCCAGTACTTC.

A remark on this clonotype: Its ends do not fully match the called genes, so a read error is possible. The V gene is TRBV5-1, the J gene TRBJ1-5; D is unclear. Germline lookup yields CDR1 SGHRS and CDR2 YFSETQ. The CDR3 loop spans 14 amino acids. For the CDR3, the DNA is TGCGCCAGCTTAAACACCTGGAGCAATCAGCCCCAACATTTT. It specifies CASLNTWSNQPQHF.

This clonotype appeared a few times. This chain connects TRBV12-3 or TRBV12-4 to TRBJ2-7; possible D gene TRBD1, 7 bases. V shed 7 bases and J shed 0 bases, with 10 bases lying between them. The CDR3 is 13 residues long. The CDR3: CASTQGGSYEQYF. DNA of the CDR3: TGTGCCAGCACCCAGGGGGGCTCCTACGAGCAGTACTTC.

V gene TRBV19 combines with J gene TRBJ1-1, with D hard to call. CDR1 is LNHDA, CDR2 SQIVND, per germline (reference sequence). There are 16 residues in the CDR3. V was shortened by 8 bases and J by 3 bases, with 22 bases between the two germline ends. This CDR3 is CASSPVHPRVDTEAFF. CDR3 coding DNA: TGTGCCAGTTCCCCGGTACACCCCCGGGTTGACACTGAAGCTTTCTTT.

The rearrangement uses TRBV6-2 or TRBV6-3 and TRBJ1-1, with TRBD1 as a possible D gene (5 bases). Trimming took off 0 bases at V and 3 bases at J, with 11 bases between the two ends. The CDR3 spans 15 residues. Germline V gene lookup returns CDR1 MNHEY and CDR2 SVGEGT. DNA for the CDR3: TGTGCCAGCAGTTACTCTCGAGAGGGGTACACTGAAGCTTTCTTT. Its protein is CASSYSREGYTEAFF.

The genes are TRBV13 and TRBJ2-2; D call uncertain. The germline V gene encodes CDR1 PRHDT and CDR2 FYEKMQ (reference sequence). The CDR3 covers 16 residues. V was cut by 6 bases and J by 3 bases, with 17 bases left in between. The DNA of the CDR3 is TGTGCCAGCAGTCAAACCAGTCCTCCGGACACCGGGGAGCTGTTTTTT. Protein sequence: CASSQTSPPDTGELFF. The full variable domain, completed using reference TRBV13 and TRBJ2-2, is AAGVIQSPRHLIKEKRETATLKCYPIPRHDTVYWYQQGPGQDPQFLISFYEKMQSDKGSIPDRFSAQQFSDYHSELNMSSLELGDSALYFCASSQTSPPDTGELFFGEGSRLTVL.

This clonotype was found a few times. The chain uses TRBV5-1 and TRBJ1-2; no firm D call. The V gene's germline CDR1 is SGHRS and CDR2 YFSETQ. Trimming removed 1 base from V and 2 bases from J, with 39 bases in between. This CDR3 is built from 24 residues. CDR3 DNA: TGCGCCAGCAGCTTGATGACGGCCGGTGGCAGGCACCTATTGAACTCTCACTGGAACTATGGCTACACCTTC. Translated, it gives CASSLMTAGGRHLLNSHWNYGYTF.

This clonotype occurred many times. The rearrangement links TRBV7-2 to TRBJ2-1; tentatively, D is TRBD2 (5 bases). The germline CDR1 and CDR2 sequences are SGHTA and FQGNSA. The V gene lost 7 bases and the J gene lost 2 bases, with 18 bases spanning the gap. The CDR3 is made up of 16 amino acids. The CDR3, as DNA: TGTGCCAGCACCTCAGATGTGGAGGTCCCCTACAATGAGCAGTTCTTC. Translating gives CASTSDVEVPYNEQFF.

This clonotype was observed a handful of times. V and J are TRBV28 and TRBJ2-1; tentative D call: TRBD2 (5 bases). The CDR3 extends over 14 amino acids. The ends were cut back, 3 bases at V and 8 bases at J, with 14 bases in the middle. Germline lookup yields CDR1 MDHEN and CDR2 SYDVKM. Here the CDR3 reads CASSLRAVQDEQFF. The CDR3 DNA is TGTGCCAGCAGTTTGAGGGCAGTACAAGATGAGCAGTTCTTC.

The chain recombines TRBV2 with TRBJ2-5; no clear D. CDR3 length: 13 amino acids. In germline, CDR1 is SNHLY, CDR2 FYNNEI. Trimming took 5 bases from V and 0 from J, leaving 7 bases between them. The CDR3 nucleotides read TGTGCCAGCAGTCGGCCGTACCAAGAGACCCAGTACTTC. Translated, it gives CASSRPYQETQYF.

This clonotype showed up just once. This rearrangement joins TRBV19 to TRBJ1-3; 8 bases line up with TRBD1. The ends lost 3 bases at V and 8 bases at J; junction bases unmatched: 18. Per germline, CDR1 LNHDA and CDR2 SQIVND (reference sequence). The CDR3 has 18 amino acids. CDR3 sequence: CASSIRDRGTRALDTIYF. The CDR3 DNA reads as TGTGCCAGTAGTATTCGTGACAGGGGCACCCGCGCCCTCGACACCATATATTTT.

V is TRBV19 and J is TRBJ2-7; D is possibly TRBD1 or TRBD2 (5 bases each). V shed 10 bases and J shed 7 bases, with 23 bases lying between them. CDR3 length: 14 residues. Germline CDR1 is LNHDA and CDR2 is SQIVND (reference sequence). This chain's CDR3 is CAISGYRGWREQYV. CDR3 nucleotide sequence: TGTGCCATTTCGGGGTATCGGGGCTGGAGGGAGCAGTACGTC.

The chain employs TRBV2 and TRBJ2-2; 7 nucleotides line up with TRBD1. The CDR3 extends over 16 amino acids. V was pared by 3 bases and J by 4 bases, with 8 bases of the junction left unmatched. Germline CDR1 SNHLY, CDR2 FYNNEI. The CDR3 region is CASSDQRQGITGELFF. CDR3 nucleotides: TGTGCCAGCAGTGATCAGAGACAGGGCATCACCGGGGAGCTGTTTTTT.

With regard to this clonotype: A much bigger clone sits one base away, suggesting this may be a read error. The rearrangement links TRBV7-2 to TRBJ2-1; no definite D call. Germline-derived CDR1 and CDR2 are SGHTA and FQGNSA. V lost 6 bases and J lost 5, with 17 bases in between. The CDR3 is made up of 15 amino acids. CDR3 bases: TGTGCCAGCAGTCATGACCGGACGAGCGACAATGAGCAGTTCTTC. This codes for CASSHDRTSDNEQFF. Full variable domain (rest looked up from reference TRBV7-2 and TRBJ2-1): GAGVSQSPSNKVTEKGKDVELRCDPISGHTALYWYRQSLGQGLEFLIYFQGNSAPDKSGLPSDRFSAERTGGSVSTLTIQRTQQEDSAVYLCASSHDRTSDNEQFFGPGTRLTVL.

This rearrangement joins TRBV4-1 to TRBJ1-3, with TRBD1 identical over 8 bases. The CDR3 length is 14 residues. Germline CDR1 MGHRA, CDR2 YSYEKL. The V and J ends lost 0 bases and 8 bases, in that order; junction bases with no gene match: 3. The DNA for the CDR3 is TGCGCCAGCAGCCAAGAAAACAGGGGGGACACCATATATTTT. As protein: CASSQENRGDTIYF.

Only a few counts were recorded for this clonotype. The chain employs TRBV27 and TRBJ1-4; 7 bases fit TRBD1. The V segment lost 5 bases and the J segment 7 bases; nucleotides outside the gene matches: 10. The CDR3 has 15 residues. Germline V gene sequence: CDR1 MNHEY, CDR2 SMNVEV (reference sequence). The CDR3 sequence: CASSADRREGEKLFF. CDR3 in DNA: TGTGCCAGCAGTGCGGACAGGAGGGAGGGTGAAAAACTGTTTTTT.

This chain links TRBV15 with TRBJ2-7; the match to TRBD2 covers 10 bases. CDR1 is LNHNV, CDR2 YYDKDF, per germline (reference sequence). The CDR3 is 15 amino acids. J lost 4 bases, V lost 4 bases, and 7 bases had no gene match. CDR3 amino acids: CATSTRTSGLYEQYF. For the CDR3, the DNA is TGTGCCACCAGCACTAGGACTAGCGGTTTATACGAGCAGTACTTC.

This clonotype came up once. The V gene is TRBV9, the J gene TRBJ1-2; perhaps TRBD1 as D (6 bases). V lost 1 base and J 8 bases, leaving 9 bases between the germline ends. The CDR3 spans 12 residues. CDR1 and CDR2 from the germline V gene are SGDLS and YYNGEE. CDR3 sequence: CASSVTGFGYTF. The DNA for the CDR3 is TGTGCCAGCAGCGTAACAGGGTTCGGCTACACCTTC.